A selection of T cell receptor beta chains follows, all from one sample in a study of CD8 T cells in ankylosing spondylitis. From the 5' RACE reads, TCRdb called clonotypes with MiXCR, one entry per CDR3 protein. There are 300,000 to 350,000 distinct CDR3 sequences in the sample; around a tenth occur only once, and 9.1% lies in the top ten. Sequencing input: blood, either unsorted or a sorted T cell fraction (not recorded which). The receptors shown here come from a female donor with ankylosing spondylitis or in good health (not recorded which). The CDR3 runs from the conserved cysteine through the conserved F or W. The D gene is left open where the match is weak. A clone size is listed for some rows: how often the clone was seen (once, few, many), or a class if it is expanded.

clone size	V gene	J gene	D gene	CDR3 DNA	CDR3 protein
many	TRBV6-5	TRBJ2-2	.	TGTGCCAGCACCCTCCCCCCCGGGGAGCTGTTTTTT	CASTLPPGELFF
many	TRBV29-1	TRBJ2-2	.	TGCAGCGTTGAAGATGGGGAGCTGTTTTTT	CSVEDGELFF
.	TRBV9	TRBJ2-7	.	TGTGCCAGCAGCGTAGAAGTAGGAGGCACCTACGAGCAGTACTTC	CASSVEVGGTYEQYF
few	TRBV5-1	TRBJ2-7	.	TGCGCCAGCAGCTTGGGAGAAATCGGAACCTACGAGCAGTACTTC	CASSLGEIGTYEQYF
.	TRBV7-2	TRBJ1-6	.	TGTGCCAGCAGCTTAAGTTTGGCGGAATATAATTCACCCCTCCACTTT	CASSLSLAEYNSPLHF
many	TRBV20-1	TRBJ1-5	.	TGCAGTGCTAGGGACCCTCTACAGAGTGATAGCAATCAGCCCCAGCATTTT	CSARDPLQSDSNQPQHF
.	TRBV6-2/TRBV6-3	TRBJ2-1	TRBD2	TGTGCCAGCAGTTTCCCACCTAGCGGGAGGTTCGACAATGAGCAGTTCTTC	CASSFPPSGRFDNEQFF
many	TRBV5-1	TRBJ1-1	.	TGCGCCAGCAGCTTTATTTGGGCCGACACTGAAGCTTTCTTT	CASSFIWADTEAFF
many	TRBV20-1	TRBJ2-3	.	TGCAGTGCTACATTGCCCGGGACTTACACAGATACGCAGTATTTT	CSATLPGTYTDTQYF
few	TRBV5-8	TRBJ2-3	TRBD2	TGTGCCAGCAGCTCTTCCGCGGGAGGAGATACGCAGTATTTT	CASSSSAGGDTQYF
many	TRBV3-1	TRBJ2-1	TRBD2	TGTGCCAGCAGCCAAGTAACTAGCGGATACTACAATGAGCAGTTCTTC	CASSQVTSGYYNEQFF
many	TRBV7-2	TRBJ2-1	.	TGTGCCAGCAGCTTAACTAGGTACGGCTACAATGAGCAGTTCTTC	CASSLTRYGYNEQFF
.	TRBV18	TRBJ2-2	TRBD2	TGTGCCAGCTCAACTAGGACTAGCGGGAGGACCACCGGGGAGCTGTTTTTT	CASSTRTSGRTTGELFF
many	TRBV12-3/TRBV12-4	TRBJ1-2	TRBD1	TGTGCCACCGGAAGCCGGACAGGGGACGACTATGGCTACACCTTC	CATGSRTGDDYGYTF
.	TRBV19	TRBJ1-5	.	TGTGCCAGTAGTATTAAGGGGCCTCAGCCCCAGCATTTT	CASSIKGPQPQHF
many	TRBV12-3/TRBV12-4	TRBJ2-7	.	TGTGCCAGCAGTTTTGCCAGCTCCTACGAGCAGTACTTC	CASSFASSYEQYF
many	TRBV12-3/TRBV12-4	TRBJ2-2	.	TGTGCCAGCAGTTTAGTGATGGGGAAGGCCGGGGAGCTGTTTTTT	CASSLVMGKAGELFF
many	TRBV29-1	TRBJ2-2	TRBD2	TGCAGCGTGGCTAGACTAGCGGGAGACACCGGGGAGCTGTTTTTT	CSVARLAGDTGELFF
many	TRBV10-3	TRBJ2-1	TRBD1	TGTGCCAGCGCAGGGGGCACCTACAATGAGCAGTTCTTC	CASAGGTYNEQFF
many	TRBV20-1	TRBJ2-1	.	TGCAGTGCTAGGGCAGGGGACGCCTACAATGAGCAGTTCTTC	CSARAGDAYNEQFF
many	TRBV6-1	TRBJ2-2	TRBD1	TGTGCCAGCAGGCAACAGGGGGCGAACACCGGGGAGCTGTTTTTT	CASRQQGANTGELFF
.	TRBV20-1	TRBJ2-1	.	TGCAGTGCTAGTTCAGGGGTGTCCTACAATGAGCAGTTCTTC	CSASSGVSYNEQFF
many	TRBV18	TRBJ1-1	.	TGTGCCAGCTCACCGGGGCGACTGTCTGAAGCTTTCTTT	CASSPGRLSEAFF
.	TRBV5-4	TRBJ2-1	TRBD1	TGTGCCACCTCATTGGACAGGGGCTCCTACAATGAGCAGTTCTTC	CATSLDRGSYNEQFF
many	TRBV28	TRBJ2-1	TRBD2	TGTGCCAGCAGTACCCCTAGCGGGGGGGCCTACAATGAGCAGTTCTTC	CASSTPSGGAYNEQFF
many	TRBV6-2/TRBV6-3	TRBJ2-7	.	TGTGCCAGTCAGGACTCCGGGAGCAAGTACGAGCAGTACTTC	CASQDSGSKYEQYF
few	TRBV5-1	TRBJ2-3	.	TGCGCCAGCAGCTCGGACAGAAGAAGGGGCACAGATACGCAGTATTTT	CASSSDRRRGTDTQYF
many	TRBV20-1	TRBJ2-7	.	TGCAGTGCTAGCGCCGGTAGCGCATCCTACGAGCAGTACTTC	CSASAGSASYEQYF
.	TRBV6-1	TRBJ2-3	TRBD2	TGTGCCAGCAGTGAATCCCTAGCGGTCCGCACAGATACGCAGTATTTT	CASSESLAVRTDTQYF
.	TRBV5-6	TRBJ1-1	.	TGTGCCAGCAGCTGGGTCGGACAGACCAACACTGAAGCTTTCTTT	CASSWVGQTNTEAFF
.	TRBV5-1	TRBJ2-7	.	TGCGCCAGCAGCTTGGAATCGGGGGGCTTGACCTACGAGCAGTACTTC	CASSLESGGLTYEQYF
many	TRBV20-1	TRBJ1-5	TRBD1	TGCAGTGCGGGAGAGGAGGGGGCAGGGCAGCCCCAGCATTTT	CSAGEEGAGQPQHF
.	TRBV4-1	TRBJ1-1	.	TGCGCCAGCAGCTTGCCGACGGAGACTGAAGCTTTCTTT	CASSLPTETEAFF
many	TRBV20-1	TRBJ2-1	TRBD1	TGCAGTGCCAGAGCGGGGACAGGGATCCACAATGAGCAGTTCTTC	CSARAGTGIHNEQFF
many	TRBV9	TRBJ2-1	.	TGTGCCAGCAGCCCCCAGGGCTTGTACGATGAGCAGTTCTTC	CASSPQGLYDEQFF
many	TRBV10-3	TRBJ1-6	.	TGTGCCATCACGGGTGACTATAATTCACCCCTCCACTTT	CAITGDYNSPLHF
.	TRBV21-1	TRBJ2-7	.	TGTGCCAGCAGCACCCGGACAGGGCCCTCCTACGAGCAGTACTTC	CASSTRTGPSYEQYF
many	TRBV9	TRBJ1-2	.	TGTGCCAGCAGCCCGGAACGAGGGGGGGGCGTCTATGGCTACACCTTC	CASSPERGGGVYGYTF
many	TRBV29-1	TRBJ2-3	.	TGCAGCGTTGGAACGTTCACAGATACGCAGTATTTT	CSVGTFTDTQYF
many	TRBV20-1	TRBJ2-7	TRBD2	TGCAGTGGTGGACTAGCGTCTACCTACGAGCAGTACTTC	CSGGLASTYEQYF
many	TRBV20-1	TRBJ1-5	.	TGCAGTGCCCCGGACAGTGGAATCGGTCAGCCCCAGCATTTT	CSAPDSGIGQPQHF
many	TRBV15	TRBJ1-6	.	TGTGCCACCAGCAGTGACGACTTCAGGGCGGCCCCCCTCCACTTT	CATSSDDFRAAPLHF
.	TRBV25-1	TRBJ2-5	.	TGTGCCAGCAGTACCAGGGGCCAGTACTTC	CASSTRGQYF
many	TRBV20-1	TRBJ2-1	TRBD2	TGCAGTGCTAGAGGAGGACTAGCGGGAGGGCCGGGAAATGAGCAGTTCTTC	CSARGGLAGGPGNEQFF
many	TRBV9	TRBJ2-7	.	TGTGCCAGCAGCGTATCACCGACTGGAACCTACGAGCAGTACTTC	CASSVSPTGTYEQYF
few	TRBV5-1	TRBJ2-1	TRBD2	TGCGCCAGCAGCATACGGACTAGCGGGAGTTTGAATGAGCAGTTCTTC	CASSIRTSGSLNEQFF
many	TRBV7-9	TRBJ2-4	TRBD2	TGTGCCAGCAGCCCACTAGTAGCGGGAGACATTCAGTACTTC	CASSPLVAGDIQYF
many	TRBV20-1	TRBJ2-5	.	TGCAGTGCTAGAGAGGCGCTGAGCTCAGGGACCCAGTACTTC	CSAREALSSGTQYF
many	TRBV2	TRBJ1-2	TRBD1	TGTGCCACACGGGGGACCCGGGACAGCCATGGCTACACCTTC	CATRGTRDSHGYTF
many	TRBV7-9	TRBJ2-3	.	TGTGCCAGCAGTCCCCGGGACTTATCCACAGATACGCAGTATTTT	CASSPRDLSTDTQYF
many	TRBV20-1	TRBJ1-1	.	TGCAGTGCTAGGTTGGAAAACACTGAAGCTTTCTTT	CSARLENTEAFF